This entry lists 5 T cell receptor beta chains sequenced from one sample in a study of T-cell memory formation after mild COVID-19. TCRdb itself ran the 5' RACE reads through MiXCR, one entry per CDR3 protein. In the table there are about 430,000 distinct CDR3 sequences, more than 15% of which are singletons. Sequences were obtained from PBMCs or a T cell subset sorted from them (not recorded which). These TCRs come from a young man who had mild COVID-19 (a few samples of this study predate the infection). Cell type and time point are not known.

This clonotype was found many times. This chain uses TRBV5-1 with TRBJ2-3; D gene ambiguous. Trimming took off 2 bases at V and 2 bases at J, with 9 bases between the two ends. Germline values: CDR1 SGHRS, CDR2 YFSETQ. CDR3 length: 14 amino acids. CDR3 residues: CASSFSVDTDTQYF. Here the CDR3 DNA reads TGCGCCAGCAGCTTCTCGGTGGACACAGATACGCAGTATTTT. Full variable domain (remainder filled in from reference TRBV5-1 and TRBJ2-3): KAGVTQTPRYLIKTRGQQVTLSCSPISGHRSVSWYQQTPGQGLQFLFEYFSETQRNKGNFPGRFSGRQFSNSRSEMNVSTLELGDSALYLCASSFSVDTDTQYFGPGTRLTVL.

This clonotype was seen more than once but under ten times. The V and J genes are TRBV7-3 and TRBJ1-6, with no clear D. V was clipped by 0 bases and J by 9 bases, with 15 bases between them. This CDR3 has 16 amino acids. Germline CDR1 is SGHTA and CDR2 is FQGTGA. The CDR3, as DNA: TGTGCCAGCAGCTTAACTCCCTTGGTCGCGAGTTCACCCCTCCACTTT. It specifies CASSLTPLVASSPLHF.

This clonotype has only a few counts. The CDR3 sequence: CASSPRPFETQYF. CDR3 DNA sequence: TGTGCCAGCAGCCCCAGGCCTTTCGAGACCCAGTACTTC. The V and J genes are TRBV7-6 and TRBJ2-5; D gene unclear. This CDR3 contains 13 residues. Per the germline V gene, CDR1 is SGHVS and CDR2 is FNYEAQ. V lost 5 bases and J lost 5, with 12 bases in between.

This clonotype occurred a few times. This sequence joins TRBV11-2 and TRBJ2-5; 7 bases are a match to TRBD1. CDR1 is SGHAT and CDR2 is FQNNGV in the germline V gene. The trim removed 5 bases at V and 5 bases at J, leaving 17 bases unmatched. CDR3 length equals 17 residues. DNA of the CDR3: TGTGCCAGCAGCCCATTCCGGGACAGTCAATCCCGGGAGACCCAGTACTTC. It encodes CASSPFRDSQSRETQYF. Drawing the rest from reference TRBV11-2 and TRBJ2-5, the complete variable domain is EAGVAQSPRYKIIEKRQSVAFWCNPISGHATLYWYQQILGQGPKLLIQFQNNGVVDDSQLPKDRFSAERLKGVDSTLKIQPAKLEDSAVYLCASSPFRDSQSRETQYFGPGTRLLVL.

In its sample, this clonotype was seen a few times. This rearrangement joins TRBV5-5 to TRBJ1-4; 9 nucleotides agree with TRBD1. The CDR3 has 16 amino acids. Germline CDR1 is SGHKS and CDR2 is YYEKEE (reference sequence). V trimming: 4 bases; J trimming: 3 bases; junction bases outside the gene matches: 7. This CDR3 reads CASSEYRDRANEKLFF. CDR3 sequence (DNA): TGTGCCAGCAGCGAGTACCGGGACAGGGCTAATGAAAAACTGTTTTTT.